This T cell receptor (beta chain) was found in a study of blood T cell repertoires in COVID-19. This CDR3 has 14 residues. The germline V gene has CDR1 SGHDT and CDR2 YYEEEE. Trimming pared 1 base from V and 7 bases from J, leaving 13 bases between. Produced via immunoSEQ multiplex PCR; TCRdb's table is partial and in-frame only. The sample yields roughly 200,000 clones, 70% to 90% seen once. Patients of the Seattle cohort, enrolled during active infection, were followed longitudinally. The chain joins TRBV5-6 to TRBJ2-3; D may be TRBD1 (6 bases). The clonotype comes from a man aged 45 to 65 with COVID-19, enrolled during active disease. The sequencing input was peripheral blood. The CDR3 DNA reads as TGTGCCAGCAGCTTGACAGGGTCGGTAAATACGCAGTATTTT. It yields the protein CASSLTGSVNTQYF.